This is a list of T cell receptor beta chains from one sample in a study of T cell responses to AZD1222 COVID-19 vaccine. Sequenced by immunoSEQ multiplex PCR; TCRdb stores in-frame clones only, minus some. The sample has 140,000 to 150,000 clones; 85% to 95% are singletons. The material was peripheral blood, obtained on day 0 of AZD1222 vaccination. Every receptor here comes from an adult in good health. The CDR3 runs from the conserved cysteine through the conserved F or W. D genes are given only for firm matches. Rows may omit the clone size; those that give it use once, few, many or a size class.

D	size	length	J	V	CDR3	DNA
NA	few	13	TRBJ2-7	TRBV30	CAWSDSPTGLRDF	TGTGCCTGGAGTGATTCCCCGACAGGACTTAGGGACTTC
NA	few	14	TRBJ2-3	TRBV2	CASTQLTYTDTQYF	TGTGCCAGCACCCAATTGACTTACACAGATACGCAGTATTTT
NA	NA	15	TRBJ1-1	TRBV27	CASSLLAIENTEAFF	TGTGCCAGCAGTTTACTGGCGATAGAGAACACTGAAGCTTTCTTT
TRBD1	NA	18	TRBJ1-2	TRBV4-3	CASSRYPGQGATNYGYTF	TGCGCCAGCAGCCGTTACCCGGGACAGGGGGCGACTAACTATGGCTACACCTTC
TRBD1	NA	14	TRBJ1-6	TRBV7-9	CASSMGQGSSPLHF	TGTGCCAGCAGCATGGGACAGGGCAGTTCACCCCTCCACTTT
NA	NA	15	TRBJ1-1	TRBV7-2	CASSGMDRAWAEAFF	TGTGCCAGCAGCGGTATGGACCGGGCGTGGGCTGAAGCTTTCTTT
TRBD1	NA	15	TRBJ2-2	TRBV7-3	CASSARTGGSGELFF	TGTGCCAGCAGCGCCCGTACAGGGGGGTCCGGGGAGCTGTTTTTT
NA	NA	15	TRBJ2-7	TRBV3-1/TRBV3-2	CASSQGTVSSYEQYF	TGTGCCAGCAGCCAAGGCACAGTTTCCTCCTACGAGCAGTACTTC
TRBD1	NA	14	TRBJ1-6	TRBV30	CAWSVLDRDSPLHF	TGTGCCTGGAGTGTACTGGACAGGGATTCACCCCTCCACTTT
TRBD1	NA	15	TRBJ1-1	TRBV18	CASSPRTGGGTEAFF	TGTGCCAGCTCACCCCGGACAGGGGGGGGAACTGAAGCTTTCTTT
TRBD1	NA	14	TRBJ1-2	TRBV19	CASRMGTGFYGYTF	TGTGCCAGTAGGATGGGGACAGGCTTTTATGGCTACACCTTC
NA	NA	15	TRBJ2-1	TRBV9	CASSPGRRADNEQFF	TGTGCCAGCAGCCCGGGACGGCGGGCTGACAATGAGCAGTTCTTC
NA	NA	14	TRBJ2-1	TRBV11-3	CASSSDSSYNEQFF	TGTGCCAGCAGCTCGGATAGCTCCTACAATGAGCAGTTCTTC
NA	NA	11	TRBJ2-3	TRBV28	CASSLRDTQYF	TGTGCCAGCAGTTTGCGGGATACGCAGTATTTT
NA	once	15	TRBJ2-7	TRBV7-2	CASSLGGTRTYEQYF	TGTGCCAGCAGCCTAGGTGGAACCCGTACCTACGAGCAGTACTTC
NA	NA	11	TRBJ2-5	TRBV12-3/TRBV12-4	CASSLTEAQYF	TGTGCCAGCAGCCTCACGGAGGCCCAGTACTTC
TRBD1	NA	15	TRBJ1-2	TRBV7-9	CASSEYNRGDYGYTF	TGTGCCAGCAGCGAGTACAACAGGGGTGACTATGGCTACACCTTC
NA	NA	17	TRBJ1-2	TRBV10-1	CAGIEAIGKGRNYGYTF	TGCGCCGGAATCGAGGCCATCGGGAAGGGCAGGAACTATGGCTACACCTTC
NA	NA	12	TRBJ1-1	TRBV7-9	CASSSLDSEAFF	TGTGCCAGCAGCTCTCTGGACAGTGAAGCTTTCTTT
NA	NA	15	TRBJ2-1	TRBV7-3	CASSLGGASYNEQFF	TGTGCCAGCAGCTTGGGCGGGGCATCCTACAATGAGCAGTTCTTC
NA	NA	12	TRBJ2-3	TRBV9	CASSEGADTQYF	TGTGCCAGCAGCGAGGGCGCGGATACGCAGTATTTT
NA	NA	13	TRBJ2-3	TRBV19	CASTYGGSDTQYF	TGTGCCAGTACCTATGGGGGGTCAGATACGCAGTATTTT
TRBD2	few	16	TRBJ2-3	TRBV6-4	CASSPAAAGGSDTQYF	TGTGCCAGCAGCCCCGCCGCTGCGGGGGGATCCGATACGCAGTATTTT
TRBD2	few	14	TRBJ2-2	TRBV6-1	CASSELADTGELFF	TGTGCCAGCAGTGAACTAGCGGACACCGGGGAGCTGTTTTTT
TRBD2	NA	15	TRBJ2-6	TRBV6-6	CASFPGGSGANVLTF	TGTGCCAGCTTCCCCGGGGGGTCTGGGGCCAACGTCCTGACTTTC
NA	NA	13	TRBJ1-1	TRBV7-9	CASRVGGTPEAFF	TGTGCCAGCAGGGTAGGGGGTACCCCTGAAGCTTTCTTT
NA	NA	14	TRBJ1-1	TRBV6-6	CASSLPGEATEAFF	TGTGCCAGCAGTCTACCAGGGGAGGCCACTGAAGCTTTCTTT
NA	once	12	TRBJ1-3	TRBV2	CASSQAGNTIYF	TGTGCCAGCAGCCAAGCTGGAAACACCATATATTTT
NA	NA	16	TRBJ2-5	TRBV28	CASSSRGSPGSETQYF	TGTGCCAGCAGTTCCCGGGGCTCCCCCGGTTCAGAGACCCAGTACTTC
TRBD1	NA	17	TRBJ1-1	TRBV24-1	CATSDYRPGTGDAEAFF	TGTGCCACCAGTGATTACCGTCCCGGGACAGGGGACGCTGAAGCTTTCTTT
NA	NA	13	TRBJ1-1	TRBV6-5	CASSYRARTEAFF	TGTGCCAGCAGTTACAGGGCTAGGACTGAAGCTTTCTTT
NA	NA	14	TRBJ1-2	TRBV19	CASSLRGLSYGYTF	TGTGCCAGTAGTCTTCGGGGCTTGAGTTATGGCTACACCTTC
NA	NA	15	TRBJ2-7	TRBV5-5	CASSLLERQGDEQYF	TGTGCCAGCAGCTTGTTAGAACGTCAGGGTGACGAGCAGTACTTC
TRBD1	NA	15	TRBJ2-1	TRBV28	CASSFGQGGYNEQFF	TGTGCCAGCAGTTTTGGACAGGGGGGATACAATGAGCAGTTCTTC
NA	once	17	TRBJ2-1	TRBV3-1/TRBV3-2	CASSQEFGNRGANEQFF	TGTGCCAGCAGCCAAGAGTTCGGAAACCGGGGGGCTAATGAGCAGTTCTTC
NA	NA	13	TRBJ1-5	TRBV12-3/TRBV12-4	CASSLSSNQPQHF	TGTGCCAGCAGTCTCAGTAGCAATCAGCCCCAGCATTTT
NA	NA	14	TRBJ1-5	TRBV12-5	CASGQNRRSQPQHF	TGTGCTAGTGGTCAAAACAGGAGGAGCCAGCCCCAGCATTTT
NA	NA	15	TRBJ1-1	TRBV6-2/TRBV6-3	CASSRGTVWDTEAFF	TGTGCCAGCAGCCGAGGGACCGTGTGGGACACTGAAGCTTTCTTT
NA	NA	14	TRBJ1-1	TRBV4-2	CASSRRAMNTEAFF	TGTGCCAGCAGCCGAAGGGCCATGAACACTGAAGCTTTCTTT
TRBD1	NA	16	TRBJ1-5	TRBV7-9	CASSSTRDRPGEPQHF	TGTGCCAGCAGCTCGACCCGGGACAGACCTGGGGAGCCCCAGCATTTT
NA	NA	11	TRBJ2-7	TRBV2	CASSSYYEQYF	TGTGCCAGCAGCTCTTACTACGAGCAGTACTTC
NA	NA	12	TRBJ2-1	TRBV19	CASSIGRNEQFF	TGTGCCAGTAGTATAGGGAGGAATGAGCAGTTCTTC
NA	NA	14	TRBJ1-2	TRBV7-5	CVRSLESRVYGYTF	TGTGTCAGAAGCTTAGAGTCCAGGGTCTATGGCTACACCTTC
NA	NA	15	TRBJ2-3	TRBV6-1	CASSDRGLDTDTQYF	TGTGCCAGCAGTGACCGGGGACTCGACACAGATACGCAGTATTTT
NA	NA	16	TRBJ1-3	TRBV5-6	CASSFQTRSSGNTIYF	TGTGCCAGCAGCTTCCAAACACGGAGCTCTGGAAACACCATATATTTT
TRBD2	once	15	TRBJ2-1	TRBV5-1	CASSLSGTSGGMQFF	TGCGCCAGCAGCCTCTCCGGGACTAGCGGGGGAATGCAGTTCTTC
NA	NA	13	TRBJ1-5	TRBV12-3/TRBV12-4	CASSKGTEQPQHF	TGTGCCAGCAGCAAGGGGACCGAACAGCCCCAGCATTTT
NA	NA	14	TRBJ1-3	TRBV6-6	CASSYGGAGNTIYF	TGTGCCAGCAGTTACGGGGGGGCTGGAAACACCATATATTTT
TRBD1	few	15	TRBJ1-1	TRBV4-1	CASSEWDRSNTEAFF	TGCGCCAGCAGCGAATGGGACAGGAGTAACACTGAAGCTTTCTTT
NA	NA	14	TRBJ1-2	TRBV5-1	CASSLDGAVWGYTF	TGCGCCAGCAGCTTGGATGGGGCTGTTTGGGGCTACACCTTC
NA	NA	13	TRBJ1-6	TRBV23-1	CASSQYRVSPLHF	TGCGCCAGCAGTCAATACAGGGTTTCACCCCTCCACTTT
NA	NA	14	TRBJ2-3	TRBV6-5	CASSLGDSTDTQYF	TGTGCCAGCAGTTTGGGGGACAGCACAGATACGCAGTATTTT
NA	NA	14	TRBJ1-1	TRBV3-1/TRBV3-2	CASSQDADNTEAFF	TGTGCCAGCAGCCAAGACGCCGATAACACTGAAGCTTTCTTT